This is a list of T cell receptor beta chains from one sample in a study of cytomegalovirus exposure and HLA in healthy donors. Produced via immunoSEQ multiplex PCR; TCRdb's table is partial and in-frame only. The sample lists 100,000 to 120,000 clones, more than 75% occurring once. Sequenced: PBMCs. The receptor set was obtained from a woman aged 25 to 45 in good health and CMV-seropositive. The CDR3 runs from the conserved cysteine through the conserved F or W. A D gene is named only where the DNA matches it firmly. Not all rows give a size; the values are once, few, many and, for expanded clones, a class.

TRBD2	TRBV11-2	TRBJ2-7	-	TGTGCCAGCAGCTTTTTGGGCGGGAGCTACGAGCAGTACTTC	CASSFLGGSYEQYF
TRBD1	TRBV27	TRBJ2-6	-	TGTGCCAGCAGTCATTTCCGGGACAGGGGCTTCGCTGGGGCCAACGTCCTGACTTTC	CASSHFRDRGFAGANVLTF
-	TRBV11-2	TRBJ1-3	-	TGTGCCAGCAGCTTAAAGGGACTCTCTGGAAACACCATATATTTT	CASSLKGLSGNTIYF
-	TRBV2	TRBJ2-3	-	TGTGCCAGCACCTCGGAGGGGTCAGATACGCAGTATTTT	CASTSEGSDTQYF
TRBD2	TRBV6-1	TRBJ2-7	-	TGTGCCAGCAGTGGCACTAGCGGGAGCCCCTACGAGCAGTACTTC	CASSGTSGSPYEQYF
-	TRBV11-1	TRBJ1-1	once	TGTGCCAGCAGCCTACAGGGAGTTGGTGCTTTCTTT	CASSLQGVGAFF
TRBD2	TRBV11-1	TRBJ2-1	once	TGTGCCAGCAGCTTTCGGTGGGGAGCGGGAGGGCCGGTTGAGCAGTTCTTC	CASSFRWGAGGPVEQFF
-	TRBV5-6	TRBJ1-5	-	TGTGCCAGCACTGGGGGCTCCCCGATTTTTTATAGCAATCAGCCCCAGCATTTT	CASTGGSPIFYSNQPQHF
TRBD2	TRBV2	TRBJ2-5	-	TGTGCCAGCAGTGGGCGGGGTAGCGGGAAGCGGGAGACCCAGTACTTC	CASSGRGSGKRETQYF
-	TRBV6-5	TRBJ1-1	-	TGTGCCAGCAGTTATTTCCGGAACACTGAAGCTTTCTTT	CASSYFRNTEAFF
-	TRBV5-1	TRBJ1-3	-	TGCGCCAGCAGCTTGTCCCGGGGGTACTCTGGAAACACCATATATTTT	CASSLSRGYSGNTIYF
TRBD2	TRBV18	TRBJ2-1	medium-sized	TGTGCCAGCTCAAGTACTAGCGGGAGCAATGAGCAGTTCTTC	CASSSTSGSNEQFF
TRBD2	TRBV5-1	TRBJ2-7	-	TGCGCCAGCAGCTTGCTTGGTAGCGGGACCTCGTACGAGCAGTACTTC	CASSLLGSGTSYEQYF
-	TRBV7-3	TRBJ2-2	-	TGTGCCAGCAGCCCCCTACCAGGGTTGAACACCGGGGAGCTGTTTTTT	CASSPLPGLNTGELFF
-	TRBV6-6	TRBJ1-2	few	TGTGCCAGCACCCTGACAGGACCCTATGGCTACACCTTC	CASTLTGPYGYTF
TRBD1	TRBV5-1	TRBJ2-7	-	TGCGCCAGCAGCTTGGGGGACAGGCCGGGCTCCTACGAGCAGTACTTC	CASSLGDRPGSYEQYF
-	TRBV7-3	TRBJ2-3	-	TGTGCCAGCAGCTTAGGAGGCACAGATACGCAGTATTTT	CASSLGGTDTQYF
-	TRBV5-5	TRBJ2-3	-	TGTGCCAGCAGCTGGACAGGCACAGATACGCAGTATTTT	CASSWTGTDTQYF
-	TRBV25-1	TRBJ2-1	-	TGTGCCAGCAGTGACGTTGGAGGGCGCAAGGACAATGAGCAGTTCTTC	CASSDVGGRKDNEQFF
-	TRBV5-1	TRBJ2-7	-	TGCGCCAGCAGCTTGTCCGGGAAACTCAACTACGAGCAGTACTTC	CASSLSGKLNYEQYF
TRBD1	TRBV6-1	TRBJ1-6	-	TGTGCCAGCAGCTGGACAGGGACCTATAATTCACCCCTCCACTTT	CASSWTGTYNSPLHF
-	TRBV2	TRBJ2-5	-	TGTGCCAGCAGTGTAGAACAGATCGGAGAGACCCAGTACTTC	CASSVEQIGETQYF